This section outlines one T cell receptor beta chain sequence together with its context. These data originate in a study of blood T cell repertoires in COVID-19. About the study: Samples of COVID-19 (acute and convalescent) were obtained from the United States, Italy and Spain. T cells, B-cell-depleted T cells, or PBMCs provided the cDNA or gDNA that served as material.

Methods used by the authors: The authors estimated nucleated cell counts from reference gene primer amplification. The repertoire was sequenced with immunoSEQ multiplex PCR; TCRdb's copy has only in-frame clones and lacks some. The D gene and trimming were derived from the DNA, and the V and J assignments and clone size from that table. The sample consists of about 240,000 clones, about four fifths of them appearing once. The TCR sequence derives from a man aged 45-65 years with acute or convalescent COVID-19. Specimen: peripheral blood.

The CDR3, as DNA: TGCGCCAGCAGCTTAGGGGGTGTCGGCTATGGCTACACCTTC. Its translation: CASSLGGVGYGYTF. The genes are TRBV5-1 and TRBJ1-2; D is perhaps TRBD1 (6 bases). V lost 2 bases, J lost 4 bases, and 12 bases lay in between. CDR1 and CDR2 from the germline V gene are SGHRS and YFSETQ. CDR3 size: 14 residues. The variable domain in full, completed from reference TRBV5-1 and TRBJ1-2, reads KAGVTQTPRYLIKTRGQQVTLSCSPISGHRSVSWYQQTPGQGLQFLFEYFSETQRNKGNFPGRFSGRQFSNSRSEMNVSTLELGDSALYLCASSLGGVGYGYTFGSGTRLTVV.